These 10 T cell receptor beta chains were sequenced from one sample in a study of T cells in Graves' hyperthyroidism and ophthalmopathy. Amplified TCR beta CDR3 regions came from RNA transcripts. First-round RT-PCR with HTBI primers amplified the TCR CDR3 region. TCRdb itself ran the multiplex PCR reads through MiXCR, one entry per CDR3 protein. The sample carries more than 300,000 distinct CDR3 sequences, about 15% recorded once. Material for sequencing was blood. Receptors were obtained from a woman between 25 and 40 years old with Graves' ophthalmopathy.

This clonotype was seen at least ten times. CDR3 sequence (DNA): TGTGCCAGCAGCGACAGTCCTTACGAGCAGTACTTC. Translation gives CASSDSPYEQYF. This chain connects TRBV28 to TRBJ2-7; a weak D match, TRBD1 (5 bases). Germline V gene lookup returns CDR1 MDHEN and CDR2 SYDVKM. Deletions cut 6 bases from V and 4 bases from J, with 10 bases between. This CDR3 comprises 12 residues. Together with reference TRBV28 and TRBJ2-7, the CDR3 gives the full variable domain: DVKVTQSSRYLVKRTGEKVFLECVQDMDHENMFWYRQDPGLGLRLIYFSYDVKMKEKGDIPEGYSVSREKKERFSLILESASTNQTSMYLCASSDSPYEQYFGPGTRLTVT.

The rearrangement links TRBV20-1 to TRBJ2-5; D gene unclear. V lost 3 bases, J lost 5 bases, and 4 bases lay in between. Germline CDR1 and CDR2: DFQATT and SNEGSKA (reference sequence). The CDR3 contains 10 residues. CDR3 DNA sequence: TGCAGTGCTAGGTGGGAGACCCAGTACTTC. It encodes CSARWETQYF.

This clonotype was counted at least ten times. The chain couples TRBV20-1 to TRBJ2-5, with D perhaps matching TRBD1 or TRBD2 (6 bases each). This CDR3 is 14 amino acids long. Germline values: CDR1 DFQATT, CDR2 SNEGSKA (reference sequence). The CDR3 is CSAEIVRGPETQYF. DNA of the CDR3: TGCAGCGCTGAAATTGTTCGGGGGCCAGAGACCCAGTACTTC.

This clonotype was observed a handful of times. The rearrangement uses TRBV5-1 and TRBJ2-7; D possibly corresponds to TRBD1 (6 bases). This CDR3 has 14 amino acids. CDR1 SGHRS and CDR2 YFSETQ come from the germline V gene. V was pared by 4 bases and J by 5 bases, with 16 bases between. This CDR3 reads CASSPDRPYHEQYF. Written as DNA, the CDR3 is TGCGCCAGCAGCCCCGACAGGCCATACCACGAGCAGTACTTC.

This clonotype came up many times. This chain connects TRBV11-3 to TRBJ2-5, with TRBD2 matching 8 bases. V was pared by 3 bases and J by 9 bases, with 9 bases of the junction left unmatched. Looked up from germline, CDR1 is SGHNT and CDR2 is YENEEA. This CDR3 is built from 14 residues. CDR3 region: CASSFSRGDGAQYF. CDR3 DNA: TGTGCCAGCAGCTTCTCGCGGGGGGACGGGGCCCAGTACTTC. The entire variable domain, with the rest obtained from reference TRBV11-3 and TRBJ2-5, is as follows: EAGVVQSPRYKIIEKKQPVAFWCNPISGHNTLYWYLQNLGQGPELLIRYENEEAVDDSQLPKDRFSAERLKGVDSTLKIQPAELGDSAVYLCASSFSRGDGAQYFGPGTRLLVL.

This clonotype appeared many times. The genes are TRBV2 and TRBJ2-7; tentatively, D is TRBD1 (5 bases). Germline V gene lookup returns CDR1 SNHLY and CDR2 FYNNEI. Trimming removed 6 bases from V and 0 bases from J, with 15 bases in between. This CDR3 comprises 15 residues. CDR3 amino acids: CASRGSTESSYEQYF. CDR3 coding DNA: TGTGCCAGCAGAGGATCGACAGAGAGCTCCTACGAGCAGTACTTC.

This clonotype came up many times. Here the CDR3 DNA reads TGTGCCATCGGAGGTAGCGCCCCAGAGACCCAGTACTTC. It specifies CAIGGSAPETQYF. J is TRBJ2-5 and V is TRBV10-3; a possible D gene is TRBD2 (5 bases). Germline values: CDR1 ENHRY, CDR2 SYGVKD. The CDR3 is 13 residues long. Trimming took 8 bases from V and 4 from J, leaving 14 bases between them.

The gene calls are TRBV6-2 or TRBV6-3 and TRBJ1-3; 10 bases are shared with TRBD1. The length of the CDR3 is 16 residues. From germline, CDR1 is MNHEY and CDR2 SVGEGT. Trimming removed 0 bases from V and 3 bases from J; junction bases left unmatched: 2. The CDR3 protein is CASSYSGTGVGNTIYF. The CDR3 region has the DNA TGTGCCAGCAGTTACTCCGGGACAGGGGTTGGAAACACCATATATTTT.

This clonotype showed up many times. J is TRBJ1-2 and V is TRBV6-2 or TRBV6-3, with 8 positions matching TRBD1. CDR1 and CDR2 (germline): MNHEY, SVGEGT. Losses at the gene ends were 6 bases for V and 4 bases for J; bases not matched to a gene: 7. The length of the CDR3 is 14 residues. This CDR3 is CASSPIDRGYGYTF. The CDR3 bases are TGTGCCAGCAGCCCAATCGACAGGGGCTATGGCTACACCTTC.

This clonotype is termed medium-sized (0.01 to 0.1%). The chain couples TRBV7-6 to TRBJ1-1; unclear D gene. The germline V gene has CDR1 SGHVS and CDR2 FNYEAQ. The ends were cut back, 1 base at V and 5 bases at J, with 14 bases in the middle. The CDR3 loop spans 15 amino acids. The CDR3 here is CASSLEVRGGTEAFF. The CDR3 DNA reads TGTGCCAGCAGCTTAGAGGTTCGGGGTGGTACTGAAGCTTTCTTT.